Following are 18 T cell receptor beta chains from one sample sequenced in a study of high-grade serous ovarian cancer treatment subgroups. Tumor samples were taken before definitive surgery or chemotherapy. Repertoires were generated with immunoSEQ multiplex PCR, while TCRdb's copy carries only in-frame clones and drops some. The sample comprises about 16,000 clones, 73% of which are singletons, and 3.5% to 5% rests with the top ten. Sample: tumor tissue. The receptors originated from a human donor with high-grade serous ovarian cancer.

The chain recombines TRBV7-9 with TRBJ2-3, with 7 bases identical to TRBD1. Germline loops: CDR1 SEHNR, CDR2 FQNEAQ (reference sequence). There are 12 residues in the CDR3. V dropped 5 bases and J dropped 5; count of bases not matched to a gene: 1. The CDR3 DNA sequence: TGTGCCAGCAGCCGACAGGGAGATACGCAGTATTTT. Its translation: CASSRQGDTQYF.

This chain's CDR3 is CASSPGTGYSGANVLTF. The CDR3 nucleotides are TGCGCCAGCTCCCCCGGGACAGGGTACTCTGGGGCCAACGTCCTGACTTTC. This chain uses TRBV5-1 with TRBJ2-6, with 9 bases matching TRBD1. Germline-derived CDR1 and CDR2 are SGHRS and YFSETQ. Trimming removed 7 bases from V and 0 bases from J; junction bases left unmatched: 8. The CDR3 is made up of 17 amino acids.

This clone was observed a single time. V usage is TRBV4-3 and J usage is TRBJ2-1; 12 positions agree with TRBD2. V trimming: 3 bases; J trimming: 8 bases; junction bases outside the gene matches: 5. In germline, CDR1 is LGHNA, CDR2 YSLEER. This CDR3 has 15 residues. Written as DNA, the CDR3 is TGCGCCAGCAGCCAGGCTAGCGGGGGGGCCTATGAGCAGTTCTTC. The encoded protein is CASSQASGGAYEQFF.

The V and J genes are TRBV10-3 and TRBJ2-5, with D possibly matching TRBD2 (5 bases). V dropped 0 bases and J dropped 11 bases, with 13 bases sitting between them. This CDR3 contains 13 residues. Germline V gene data show CDR1 as ENHRY and CDR2 as SYGVKD. The CDR3 loop reads CAISESRAGEQYF. For the CDR3, the DNA is TGTGCCATCAGTGAGTCGAGGGCAGGAGAGCAGTACTTC.

This clone showed up just a few times. J is TRBJ1-4 and V is TRBV5-5; TRBD1 is a possible D gene (5 bases). The CDR3 consists of 16 residues. V was pared by 3 bases and J by 4 bases, with 16 bases between. From germline, CDR1 is SGHKS and CDR2 YYEKEE (reference sequence). For the CDR3, the DNA is TGTGCCAGCAGCTCCGTAACAGGTCATAATAATGAAAAACTGTTTTTT. Translating it yields CASSSVTGHNNEKLFF. Looking up the rest from reference TRBV5-5 and TRBJ1-4 gives the full variable domain: DAGVTQSPTHLIKTRGQQVTLRCSPISGHKSVSWYQQVLGQGPQFIFQYYEKEERGRGNFPDRFSARQFPNYSSELNVNALLLGDSALYLCASSSVTGHNNEKLFFGSGTQLSVL.

This clone was counted a single time. The V call is TRBV7-2, the J call TRBJ2-5; 14 bases agree with TRBD2. CDR1 and CDR2 (germline): SGHTA, FQGNSA. The V and J ends lost 5 bases and 11 bases, in that order; junction bases with no gene match: 4. This CDR3 spans 13 amino acids. The CDR3 DNA reads as TGTGCCAGCAGCGGCCGGACTAGCGGGGGGCAGTACTTC. Protein product: CASSGRTSGGQYF.

The CDR3 reads CASSLVGGADTQYF. The CDR3 DNA reads as TGCGCCAGCAGCTTGGTGGGGGGGGCAGATACGCAGTATTTT. This chain connects TRBV5-1 to TRBJ2-3, with TRBD2 matching 7 bases. There are 14 residues in the CDR3. Germline V gene data show CDR1 as SGHRS and CDR2 as YFSETQ. The J segment lost 4 bases and the V segment lost 0 bases, leaving 2 bases of the junction unmatched.

V gene TRBV4-2 combines with J gene TRBJ1-4; D is undetermined. The CDR3 consists of 13 residues. V lost 5 bases to trimming and J lost 3 bases, with 7 bases between them. Germline lookup yields CDR1 LGHNA and CDR2 YNFKEQ. CDR3 coding DNA: TGTGCCAGCAGCTTTCACTCTAATGAAAAACTGTTTTTT. This gives the protein CASSFHSNEKLFF.

In its sample, this clone ranks as medium-sized. The sample has other DNA sequences that encode this CDR3 too. J is TRBJ2-1 and V is TRBV5-1, with 8 positions matching TRBD2. There are 14 residues in the CDR3. Germline V lookup: CDR1 SGHRS, CDR2 YFSETQ. J lost 4 bases, V lost 3 bases, and 3 bases had no gene match. The CDR3 DNA reads TGCGCCAGCAGCTCCAGCGGGGGATACAATGAGCAGTTCTTC. Its translation is CASSSSGGYNEQFF.

This clone was picked up one time. V usage is TRBV7-2 and J usage is TRBJ1-6; TRBD1 matches at 9 bases. Germline V gives CDR1 SGHTA, CDR2 FQGNSA. After removal of 5 bases from V and 6 bases from J, the junction contained 8 bases not matched to a gene. The CDR3 loop spans 16 amino acids. The CDR3 loop is CASSRGTGLSNSPLHF. As DNA, the CDR3 is TGTGCCAGCAGCCGCGGGACAGGGCTGTCTAATTCACCCCTCCACTTT.

The chain couples TRBV30 to TRBJ2-7; D not certain. Trimming took 4 bases from V and 0 from J, leaving 10 bases between them. The germline V gene encodes CDR1 GTSNPN and CDR2 SVGIG (reference sequence). The CDR3 covers 13 residues. The CDR3 DNA reads TGTGCCTGGACCTTCCGGACCTCCTACGAGCAGTACTTC. This gives the protein CAWTFRTSYEQYF.

The chain employs TRBV5-4 and TRBJ2-5; TRBD1 aligns across 9 bases. V lost 4 bases, J lost 1 base, and 2 bases stayed unmatched. The CDR3 spans 14 residues. Germline V gene data show CDR1 as SGHNT and CDR2 as YYREEE (reference sequence). The CDR3 loop is CASSDRGGQETQYF. The CDR3 nucleotides are TGTGCCAGCAGCGACAGGGGGGGCCAAGAGACCCAGTACTTC.

The genes are TRBV2 and TRBJ2-5; maybe TRBD2 (7 bases). The CDR3 covers 15 residues. Germline CDR1 SNHLY, CDR2 FYNNEI. Trimming took 5 bases from V and 1 from J, leaving 14 bases between them. CDR3 sequence reads: CASSFVGGLQETQYF. Here the CDR3 DNA reads TGTGCCAGCAGTTTCGTGGGGGGGCTCCAAGAGACCCAGTACTTC. The complete variable domain, with remaining parts taken from reference TRBV2 and TRBJ2-5, reads EPEVTQTPSHQVTQMGQEVILRCVPISNHLYFYWYRQILGQKVEFLVSFYNNEISEKSEIFDDQFSVERPDGSNFTLKIRSTKLEDSAMYFCASSFVGGLQETQYFGPGTRLLVL.

The V call is TRBV9, the J call TRBJ2-1; 10 nucleotides align to TRBD2. The CDR3 sequence is 17 residues long. V shed 2 bases, J shed 8 bases, and the junction held 13 bases outside the gene matches. Per germline, CDR1 SGDLS and CDR2 YYNGEE. CDR3 loop: CASSVGSSGGVAYEQFF. CDR3 coding DNA: TGTGCCAGCAGCGTGGGATCAAGCGGGGGGGTTGCCTATGAGCAGTTCTTC. Using reference TRBV9 and TRBJ2-1 for the parts outside the CDR3, the full variable domain is DSGVTQTPKHLITATGQRVTLRCSPRSGDLSVYWYQQSLDQGLQFLIQYYNGEERAKGNILERFSAQQFPDLHSELNLSSLELGDSALYFCASSVGSSGGVAYEQFFGPGTRLTVL.

This clone was counted a single time. The rearrangement links TRBV7-3 to TRBJ2-1; 8 bases map to TRBD1. V shed 4 bases and J 9 bases; nucleotides not matched to a gene: 5. There are 13 residues in the CDR3. From germline, CDR1 is SGHTA and CDR2 FQGTGA. The CDR3 DNA reads as TGTGCCAGCAGCTCCGACAGGGGCGGTGAGCAGTTCTTC. This sequence encodes CASSSDRGGEQFF.

V usage is TRBV18 and J usage is TRBJ2-1; D is uncertain. Per the germline V gene, CDR1 is KGHSH and CDR2 is LQKENI. V lost 3 bases and J 0 bases, leaving 6 bases between the germline ends. The CDR3 covers 14 residues. CDR3 nucleotide sequence: TGTGCCAGCTCACCCTCGGGCTCCTACAATGAGCAGTTCTTC. This gives the protein CASSPSGSYNEQFF.

This chain joins TRBV7-2 and TRBJ2-4, with D perhaps matching TRBD1 or TRBD2 (5 bases each). Germline V CDR1 and CDR2: SGHTA, FQGNSA. Trimming took off 5 bases at V and 0 bases at J, with 17 bases between the two ends. This CDR3 has 17 amino acids. The CDR3 DNA is TGTGCCAGCAGCGCCTTACTTGGGACCCTAGCCAAAAACATTCAGTACTTC. It specifies CASSALLGTLAKNIQYF. Filled out from reference TRBV7-2 and TRBJ2-4, the complete variable domain reads GAGVSQSPSNKVTEKGKDVELRCDPISGHTALYWYRQSLGQGLEFLIYFQGNSAPDKSGLPSDRFSAERTGGSVSTLTIQRTQQEDSAVYLCASSALLGTLAKNIQYFGAGTRLSVL.

The V call is TRBV5-1, the J call TRBJ1-2; D is undetermined. V was shortened by 0 bases and J by 4 bases, with 7 bases between the two germline ends. The CDR3 extends over 13 amino acids. CDR1 and CDR2 from the germline V gene are SGHRS and YFSETQ. The CDR3: CASSLDSTYGYTF. DNA for the CDR3: TGCGCCAGCAGCTTGGACAGTACCTATGGCTACACCTTC.